Presented here are 2 T cell receptor beta chains from one specimen sequenced in a study of regulatory T cells in long-lasting Graves disease. The time point was: persistent/refractory GD, antithyroid drugs over 5 years with positive TRAb. Following extraction of RNA from PBMCs, that RNA was used to make the TCR library. To make TCR beta libraries, researchers used iRepertoire HTBI primers and Arm-PCR of CDR3 regions. MiXCR was run by TCRdb on the multiplex PCR reads, yielding one entry per CDR3 protein. The repertoire holds about 310,000 distinct CDR3 sequences, 22% seen once, with about 61% in the top ten. Specimen: peripheral blood mononuclear cells (PBMCs), collected when the disease was refractory, from a patient treated with antithyroid drugs. The receptor set was obtained from a female donor with Graves disease.

V usage is TRBV4-1 and J usage is TRBJ2-2; 8 bases map to TRBD2. V shed 3 bases, J shed 5 bases, and the junction held 8 bases outside the gene matches. Germline V gives CDR1 MGHRA, CDR2 YSYEKL. This CDR3 has 16 residues. CDR3: CASSQPLAGLTGELFF. CDR3 sequence (DNA): TGCGCCAGCAGCCAGCCTTTAGCGGGATTAACCGGGGAGCTGTTTTTT.

This clonotype was picked up a small number of times. The chain links TRBV7-8 to TRBJ2-3; D gene ambiguous. This CDR3 has 13 amino acids. V gave up 6 bases and J gave up 3 bases, with 10 bases separating them. Germline CDR1 is SGHVS and CDR2 is FQNEAQ. Here the CDR3 reads CASSSFGTDTQYF. Written as DNA, the CDR3 is TGTGCCAGCAGTTCTTTTGGGACAGATACGCAGTATTTT.